This T cell receptor (beta chain) appears in the sequencing data of a study of CD8 T cells in ankylosing spondylitis. Findings of the study overall: Disease-linked clones reportedly showed significant enrichment in matched ankylosing spondylitis synovial fluid.

At least ten counts were recorded for this clonotype. Its specificity is unknown. The germline V gene has CDR1 SGHRS and CDR2 YFSETQ. The length of the CDR3 is 15 residues. V gave up 4 bases and J gave up 3 bases; unmatched junction bases: 8. In making TCR beta libraries, quantitative 5'-RACE with molecular barcodes was used. MiXCR, run by TCRdb on the 5' RACE reads, gives a single entry per CDR3 protein. The table has about 160,000 distinct CDR3 sequences, around 16% seen once; the top ten hold approximately 7.6%. This clonotype originated in a male donor with ankylosing spondylitis or in good health (not recorded which). The genes are TRBV5-1 and TRBJ2-3, with TRBD1 identical over 7 bases. Sequencing used blood, either unsorted or a sorted T cell fraction (not recorded which). The CDR3 region is CASSPGQERTDTQYF. Written as DNA, the CDR3 is TGCGCCAGCAGCCCCGGACAGGAGAGGACAGATACGCAGTATTTT.